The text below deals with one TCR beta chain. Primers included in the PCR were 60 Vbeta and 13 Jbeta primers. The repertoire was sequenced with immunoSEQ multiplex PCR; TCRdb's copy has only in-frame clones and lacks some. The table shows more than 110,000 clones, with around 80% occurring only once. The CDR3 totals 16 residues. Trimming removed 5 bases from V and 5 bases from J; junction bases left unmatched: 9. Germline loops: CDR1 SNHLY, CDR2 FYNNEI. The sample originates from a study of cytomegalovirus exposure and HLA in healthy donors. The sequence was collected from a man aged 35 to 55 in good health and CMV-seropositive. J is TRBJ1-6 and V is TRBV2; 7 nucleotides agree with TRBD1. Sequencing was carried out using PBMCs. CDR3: CASSWDAGQNNSPLHF. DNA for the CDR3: TGTGCCAGCAGTTGGGACGCGGGACAGAATAATTCACCCCTCCACTTT.